This T cell receptor (beta chain) appears in the sequencing data of a study of blood T cell repertoires in COVID-19. Background on the study: From T cells, B-cell-depleted T cells, or PBMCs came the material, which was cDNA or gDNA.

Assay used: immunoSEQ multiplex PCR; TCRdb lists only in-frame clones, some missing. The table includes about 130,000 clones, 60% to 80% detected once. Seattle's cohort entered during active infection and was followed longitudinally. The sequenced material came from peripheral blood. The TCR comes from a man older than 75 with COVID-19, enrolled during active disease.

CDR3 residues: CASSVPGGRNTGELFF. The CDR3, as DNA: TGTGCCAGCAGCGTTCCAGGGGGCCGTAACACCGGGGAGCTGTTTTTT. This chain links TRBV9 with TRBJ2-2; 8 bases are a match to TRBD1. This CDR3 is built from 16 residues. From germline, CDR1 is SGDLS and CDR2 YYNGEE. Trimming at V came to 2 bases and at J to 2 bases, leaving 5 bases not matched to a gene.